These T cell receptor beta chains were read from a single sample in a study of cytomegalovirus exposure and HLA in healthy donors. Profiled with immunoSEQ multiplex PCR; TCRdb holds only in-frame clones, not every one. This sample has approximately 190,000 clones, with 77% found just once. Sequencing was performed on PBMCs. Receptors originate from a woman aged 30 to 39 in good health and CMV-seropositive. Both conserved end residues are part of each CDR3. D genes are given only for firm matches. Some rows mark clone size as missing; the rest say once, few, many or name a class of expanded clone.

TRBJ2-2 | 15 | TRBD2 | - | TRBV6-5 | TGTGCCAGGGGCGATTCTAGCGGCGACACCGGGGAGCTGTTTTTT | CARGDSSGDTGELFF
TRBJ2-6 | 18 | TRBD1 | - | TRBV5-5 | TGTGCCAGCAGCTTGGAGGGACAGGGGCTTGCTGGGGCCAACGTCCTGACTTTC | CASSLEGQGLAGANVLTF
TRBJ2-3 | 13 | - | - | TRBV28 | TGTGCCAGCACCGTCCTCCGAGCAGATACGCAGTATTTT | CASTVLRADTQYF
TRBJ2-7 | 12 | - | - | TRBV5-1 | TGCGCCAGCAGCTTGGTCGGGTACGAGCAGTACTTC | CASSLVGYEQYF
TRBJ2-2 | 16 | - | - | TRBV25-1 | TGTGCCAGCAGTCGAGCAGGGTTTCGGAACACCGGGGAGCTGTTTTTT | CASSRAGFRNTGELFF
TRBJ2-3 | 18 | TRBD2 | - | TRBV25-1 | TGTGCCAGCAGTGATCCGGGACTAGCGGGGGGGCGATGGGACACGCAGTATTTT | CASSDPGLAGGRWDTQYF
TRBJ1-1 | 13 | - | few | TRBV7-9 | TGTGCCAGCAGCTGGGACATCAACACTGAAGCTTTCTTT | CASSWDINTEAFF
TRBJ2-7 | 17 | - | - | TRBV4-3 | TGCGCCAGCAGCCAAGATCCCCTTAGGCGGGCATCCTACGAGCAGTACTTC | CASSQDPLRRASYEQYF
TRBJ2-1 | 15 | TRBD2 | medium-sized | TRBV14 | TGTGCCAGCAGCCGCGGGAGCGCTCTGTTAGGGGAGCAGTTCTTC | CASSRGSALLGEQFF
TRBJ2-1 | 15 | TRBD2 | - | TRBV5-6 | TGTGCCAGCAGCGCCGAGACTAGCGGGGGGAATGAGCAGTTCTTC | CASSAETSGGNEQFF
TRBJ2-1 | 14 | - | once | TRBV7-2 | TGTGCCAGCAGCTTAGCGGGGGGATACAATGAGCAGTTCTTC | CASSLAGGYNEQFF
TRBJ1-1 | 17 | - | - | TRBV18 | TGTGCCAGCTCGCCGCAGGGGCGACTTGCTTTGAACACTGAAGCTTTCTTT | CASSPQGRLALNTEAFF
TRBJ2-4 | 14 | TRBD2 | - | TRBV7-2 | TGTGCCAGCAGCCTAGCGGGGGGGCCTGACATTCAGTACTTC | CASSLAGGPDIQYF
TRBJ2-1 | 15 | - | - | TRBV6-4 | TGTGCCAGCAGTGTCGTGGGGGCCTCCTACAATGAGCAGTTCTTC | CASSVVGASYNEQFF
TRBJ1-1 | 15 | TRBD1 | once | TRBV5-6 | TGTGCCAGCAGCGCGGGGGGACAGGGGGCGATTGAAGCTTTCTTT | CASSAGGQGAIEAFF
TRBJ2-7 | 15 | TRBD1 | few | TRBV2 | TGTGCCAGGAGGGGGGGACAGGGGGCGTCCGACGAGCAGTACTTC | CARRGGQGASDEQYF
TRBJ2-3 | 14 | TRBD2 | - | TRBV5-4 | TGTGCCAGCAGCCTCAGCGGGACCACAGATACGCAGTATTTT | CASSLSGTTDTQYF
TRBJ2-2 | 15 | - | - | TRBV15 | TGTGCCACCAGCAGAGATCCCGCGGGTAGCGGGGAGCTGTTTTTT | CATSRDPAGSGELFF
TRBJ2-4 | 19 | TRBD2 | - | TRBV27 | TGTGCCAGCAGTTTGAAAGGGGCTAGCGGGCACCTAGCCAAAAACATTCAGTACTTC | CASSLKGASGHLAKNIQYF
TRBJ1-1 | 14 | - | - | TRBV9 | TGTGCCAGCAGCGTAGACAGATCGAACACTGAAGCTTTCTTT | CASSVDRSNTEAFF
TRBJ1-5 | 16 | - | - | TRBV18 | TGTGCCAGCTCTCGTGATCGTGGGGGCCCCTATCAGCCCCAGCATTTT | CASSRDRGGPYQPQHF
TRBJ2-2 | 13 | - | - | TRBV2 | TGTGCCAGCAGTGAGCGGGGCACCGGGGAGCTGTTTTTT | CASSERGTGELFF
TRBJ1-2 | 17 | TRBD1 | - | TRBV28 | TGTGCCAGCAGTAGCGCCACCGACAGGGGGCGCATGGATGGCTACACCTTC | CASSSATDRGRMDGYTF
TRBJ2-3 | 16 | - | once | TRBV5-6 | TGTGCCAGCAGCTTGGCCGGAAGGGGGAGCACAGATACGCAGTATTTT | CASSLAGRGSTDTQYF